This paragraph covers one T cell receptor (beta chain) sequence. The sample comes from a study of blood T cell repertoires in COVID-19. Turning to the study itself: Samples taken during acute and convalescent COVID-19 were collected in the United States, Italy and Spain. PBMCs, B-cell-depleted T cells, or T cells were the source of the cDNA or gDNA that made up the material.

Methods used by the authors: Estimation of nucleated cell counts was performed using reference gene primer amplification. The table came from immunoSEQ multiplex PCR; TCRdb's copy has only in-frame clones and leaves some out. The DNA was the basis for D and trimming; V, J and clone size are from that table. The data show 95,000 to 120,000 clones, roughly 70% seen once. From germline, CDR1 is SEHNR and CDR2 FQNEAQ (reference sequence). The V gene lost 1 base and the J gene lost 3 bases, with 12 bases spanning the gap. The CDR3 is 15 residues long. Sequencing used peripheral blood. The source of this sequence is a woman between 40 and 55 years old with acute or convalescent COVID-19. The V call is TRBV7-9, the J call TRBJ1-1; D is unclear. The CDR3 loop reads CASSLGSARDTEAFF. The CDR3 DNA reads as TGTGCCAGCAGCTTAGGTTCGGCGCGGGACACTGAAGCTTTCTTT.